The source of this TCR beta chain is a study of metastatic and nonmetastatic thyroid tumors. Study in general: A comparison of repertoires was made across blood and tumor or nodule tissue from malignant and benign thyroid patients.

There were no patients who had received any treatment before thyroid surgery. This clone has a single count. Possible read error: a much larger clone is one base away. Here the CDR3 omits its conserved ending phenylalanine or tryptophan, so a read error is the likely source. CDR3 size: 11 residues. Trimming took 3 bases from V and 4 from J, leaving 3 bases between them. The germline V gene encodes CDR1 SGHAT and CDR2 FQDESV (reference sequence). In the original processing: The authors used CDR3 differences across clinicopathological groups to build a distant-metastasis classifier for papillary thyroid cancer. MiXCR reprocessed the PCR reads for TCRdb. These V and J calls are TCRdb output, not the study's own analysis. The sample lists about 31,000 clones, 15% to 20% seen once, with roughly 22% in the top ten.

This clonotype was obtained from a female donor with papillary thyroid cancer or a benign thyroid nodule (not recorded which). Some clones in this sample may be carry-over from other donors' samples. The gene calls are TRBV11-1 and TRBJ2-5, with no clear D. Source material: blood. CDR3 in amino acids: CASSFLETQYL. The CDR3 DNA follows: TGTGCCAGCAGCTTTCTAGAGACCCAGTACCTC.